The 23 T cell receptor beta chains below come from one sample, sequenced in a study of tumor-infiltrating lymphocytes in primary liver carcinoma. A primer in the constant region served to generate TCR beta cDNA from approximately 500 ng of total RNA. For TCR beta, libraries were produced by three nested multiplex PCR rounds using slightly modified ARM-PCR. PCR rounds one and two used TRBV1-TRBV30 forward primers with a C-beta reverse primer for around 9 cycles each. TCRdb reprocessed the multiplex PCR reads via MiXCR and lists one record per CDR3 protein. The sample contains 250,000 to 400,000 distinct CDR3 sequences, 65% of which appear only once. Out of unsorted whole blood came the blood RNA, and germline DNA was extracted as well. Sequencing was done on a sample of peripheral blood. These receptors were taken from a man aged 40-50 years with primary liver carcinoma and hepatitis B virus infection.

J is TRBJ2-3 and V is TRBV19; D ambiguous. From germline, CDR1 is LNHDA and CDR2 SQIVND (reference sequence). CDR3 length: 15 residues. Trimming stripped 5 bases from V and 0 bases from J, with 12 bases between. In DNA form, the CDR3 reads TGTGCCAGTAGTCCTGGCGGCTATAGCACAGATACGCAGTATTTT. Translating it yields CASSPGGYSTDTQYF.

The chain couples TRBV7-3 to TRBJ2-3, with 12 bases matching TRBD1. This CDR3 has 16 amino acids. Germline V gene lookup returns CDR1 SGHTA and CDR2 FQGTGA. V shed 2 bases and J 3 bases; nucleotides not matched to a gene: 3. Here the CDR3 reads CASSLGTGGATDTQYF. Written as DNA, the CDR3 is TGTGCCAGCAGCTTAGGGACAGGGGGCGCGACAGATACGCAGTATTTT.

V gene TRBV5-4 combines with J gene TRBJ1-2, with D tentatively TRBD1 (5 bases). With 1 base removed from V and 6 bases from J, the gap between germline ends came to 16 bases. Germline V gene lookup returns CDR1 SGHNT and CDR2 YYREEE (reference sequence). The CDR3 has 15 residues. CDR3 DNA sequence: TGTGCCAGCAGCTTGCGATTAGGGGCCCCCCATGGCTACACCTTC. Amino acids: CASSLRLGAPHGYTF.

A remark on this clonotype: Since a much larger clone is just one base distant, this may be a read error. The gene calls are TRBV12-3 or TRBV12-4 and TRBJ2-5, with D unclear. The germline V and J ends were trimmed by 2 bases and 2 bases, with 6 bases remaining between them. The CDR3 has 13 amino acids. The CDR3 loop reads CASSLNLQETQYF. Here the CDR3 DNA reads TGTGCCAGCAGTTTAAACCTTCAAGAGACCCAGTACTTC.

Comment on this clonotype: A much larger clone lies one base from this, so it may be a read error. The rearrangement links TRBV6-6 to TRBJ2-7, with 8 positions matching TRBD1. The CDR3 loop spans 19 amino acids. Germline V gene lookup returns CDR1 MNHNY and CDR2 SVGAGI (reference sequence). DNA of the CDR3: TGTGCCGGCAGTTACTCGAGGACAGGGTCAGAGACCATCTCCTACGAGCAGTACTTC. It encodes CAGSYSRTGSETISYEQYF.

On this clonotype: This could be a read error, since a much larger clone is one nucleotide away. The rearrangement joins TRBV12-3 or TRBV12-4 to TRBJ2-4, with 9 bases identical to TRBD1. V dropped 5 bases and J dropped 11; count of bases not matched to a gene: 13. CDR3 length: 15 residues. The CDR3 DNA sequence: TGTGCCAGCAGTGCAACAGGGGGCGGACTAGACGTTCAGTACTTC. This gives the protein CASSATGGGLDVQYF.

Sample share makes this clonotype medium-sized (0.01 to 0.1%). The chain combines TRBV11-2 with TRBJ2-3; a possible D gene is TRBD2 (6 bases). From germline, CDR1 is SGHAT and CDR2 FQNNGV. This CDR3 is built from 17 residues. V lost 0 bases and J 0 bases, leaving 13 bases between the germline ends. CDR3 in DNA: TGTGCCAGCAGCTTAGATCCGGGGGAGACTAGCACAGATACGCAGTATTTT. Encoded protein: CASSLDPGETSTDTQYF.

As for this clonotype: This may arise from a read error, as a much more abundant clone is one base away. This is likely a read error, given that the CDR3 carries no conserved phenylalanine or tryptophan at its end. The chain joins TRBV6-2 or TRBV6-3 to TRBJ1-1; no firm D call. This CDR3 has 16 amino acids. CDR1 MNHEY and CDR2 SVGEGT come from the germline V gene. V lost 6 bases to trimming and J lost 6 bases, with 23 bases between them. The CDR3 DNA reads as TGTGCCAGCAGAGATACGTTGAGGGCTCTTAGGGCTGAAGCTTTCTCT. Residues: CASRDTLRALRAEAFS.

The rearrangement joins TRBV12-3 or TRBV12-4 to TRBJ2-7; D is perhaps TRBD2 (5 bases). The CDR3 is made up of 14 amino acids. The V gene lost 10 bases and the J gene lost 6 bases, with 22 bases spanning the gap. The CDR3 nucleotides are TGTGCCAACACTTCCCGGGAACGATGGGGCGAGCAGTACTTC. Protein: CANTSRERWGEQYF.

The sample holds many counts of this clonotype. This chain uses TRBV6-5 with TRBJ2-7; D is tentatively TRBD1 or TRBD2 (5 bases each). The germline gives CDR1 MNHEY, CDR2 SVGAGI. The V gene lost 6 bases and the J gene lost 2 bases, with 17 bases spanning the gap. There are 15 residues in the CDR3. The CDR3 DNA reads TGTGCCAGCAGCCCGGGACCTCTAGGCCCCTACGAGCAGTACTTC. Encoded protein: CASSPGPLGPYEQYF.

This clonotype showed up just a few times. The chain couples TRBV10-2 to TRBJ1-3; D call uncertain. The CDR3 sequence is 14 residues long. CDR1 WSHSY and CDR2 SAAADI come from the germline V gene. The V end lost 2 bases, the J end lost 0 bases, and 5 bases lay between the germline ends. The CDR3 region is CASSEKLSGNTIYF. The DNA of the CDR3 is TGCGCCAGCAGTGAGAAACTCTCTGGAAACACCATATATTTT.

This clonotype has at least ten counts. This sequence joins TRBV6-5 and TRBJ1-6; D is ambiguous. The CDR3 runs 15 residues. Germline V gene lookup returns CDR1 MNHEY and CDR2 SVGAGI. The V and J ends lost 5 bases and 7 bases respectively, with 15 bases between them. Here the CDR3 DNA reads TGTGCCAGCAGTCCCCCGCATGGGGTGAATTCACCCCTCCACTTT. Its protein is CASSPPHGVNSPLHF.

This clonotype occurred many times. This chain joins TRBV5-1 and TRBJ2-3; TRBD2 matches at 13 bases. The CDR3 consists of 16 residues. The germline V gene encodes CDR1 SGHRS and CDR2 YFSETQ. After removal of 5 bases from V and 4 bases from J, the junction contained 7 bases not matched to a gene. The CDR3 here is CASRLAGGVVSDTQYF. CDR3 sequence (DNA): TGCGCCAGCAGACTAGCGGGAGGGGTAGTCTCAGATACGCAGTATTTT.

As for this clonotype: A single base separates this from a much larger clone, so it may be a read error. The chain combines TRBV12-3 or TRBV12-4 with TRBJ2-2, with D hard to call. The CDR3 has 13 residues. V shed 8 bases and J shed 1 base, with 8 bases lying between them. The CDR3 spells CASRLWNTGELFF. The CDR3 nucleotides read TGTGCCAGCCGCCTTTGGAACACCGGGGAGCTGTTTTTT.

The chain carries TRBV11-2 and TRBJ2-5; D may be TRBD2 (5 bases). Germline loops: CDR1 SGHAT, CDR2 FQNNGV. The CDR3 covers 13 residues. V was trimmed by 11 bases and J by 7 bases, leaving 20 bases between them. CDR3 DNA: TGTGCCGGCAACTTAATGCTCCGGGGGACCCAGTACTTC. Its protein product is CAGNLMLRGTQYF.

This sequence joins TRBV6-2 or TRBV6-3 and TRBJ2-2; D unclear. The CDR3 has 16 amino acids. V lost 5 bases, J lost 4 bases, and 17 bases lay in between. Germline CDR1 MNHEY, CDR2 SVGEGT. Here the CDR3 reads CASSMVWTTITGELFF. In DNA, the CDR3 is TGTGCCAGCAGTATGGTGTGGACGACGATCACCGGGGAGCTGTTTTTT.

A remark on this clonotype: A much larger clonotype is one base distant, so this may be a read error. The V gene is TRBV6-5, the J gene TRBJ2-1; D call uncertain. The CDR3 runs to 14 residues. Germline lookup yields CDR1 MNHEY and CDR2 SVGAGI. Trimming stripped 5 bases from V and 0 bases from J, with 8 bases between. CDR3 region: CASSLRYSYNEQFF. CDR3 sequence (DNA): TGTGCCAGCAGTCTTAGATACTCCTACAATGAGCAGTTCTTC.

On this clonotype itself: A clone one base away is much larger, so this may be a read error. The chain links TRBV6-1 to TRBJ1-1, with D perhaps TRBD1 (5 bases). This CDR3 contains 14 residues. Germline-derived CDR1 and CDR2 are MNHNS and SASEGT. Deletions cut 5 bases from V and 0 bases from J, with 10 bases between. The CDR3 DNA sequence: TGTGCCAGCAGTAAAGGGACCCTGAACACTGAAGCTTTCTTT. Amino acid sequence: CASSKGTLNTEAFF.

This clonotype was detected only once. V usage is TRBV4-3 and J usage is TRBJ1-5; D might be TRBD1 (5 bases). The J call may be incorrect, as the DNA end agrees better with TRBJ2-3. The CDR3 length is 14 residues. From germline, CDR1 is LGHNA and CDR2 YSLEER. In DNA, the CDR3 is TGCGCCAGCAGCCAGGATTGGGGCGGTCAGCCCCAGTATTTT. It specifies CASSQDWGGQPQYF.

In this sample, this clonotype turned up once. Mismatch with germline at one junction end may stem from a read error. CDR3 residues: CAISSGYQETQYF. The CDR3, as DNA: TGTGCCATCAGCTCTGGGTACCAAGAGACCCAGTACTTC. V and J are TRBV5-4 and TRBJ2-5; D is undetermined. The CDR3 covers 13 residues. Per the germline V gene, CDR1 is SGHNT and CDR2 is YYREEE (reference sequence).

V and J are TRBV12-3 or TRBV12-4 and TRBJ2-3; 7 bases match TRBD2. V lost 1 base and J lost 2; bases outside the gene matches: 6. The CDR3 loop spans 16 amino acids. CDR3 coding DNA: TGTGCCAGCAGTTTAGATTCCAGCGGGAACACAGATACGCAGTATTTT. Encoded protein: CASSLDSSGNTDTQYF.

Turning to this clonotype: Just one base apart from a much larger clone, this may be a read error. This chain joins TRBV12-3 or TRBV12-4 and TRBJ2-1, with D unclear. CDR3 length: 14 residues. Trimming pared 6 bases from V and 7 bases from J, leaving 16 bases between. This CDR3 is CASSTAPTINEQFF. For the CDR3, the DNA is TGTGCCAGCAGCACCGCTCCTACTATAAATGAGCAGTTCTTC.

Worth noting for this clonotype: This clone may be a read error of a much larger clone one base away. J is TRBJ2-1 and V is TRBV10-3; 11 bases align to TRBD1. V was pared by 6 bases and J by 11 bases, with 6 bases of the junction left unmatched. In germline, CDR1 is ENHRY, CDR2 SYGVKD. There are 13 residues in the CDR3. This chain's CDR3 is CAISGQGANKQFF. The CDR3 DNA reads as TGTGCCATCAGCGGACAGGGGGCTAATAAGCAGTTCTTC.